This entry describes one T cell receptor (beta chain). Per the original data handling: Cell counts per sample came from amplifying reference gene primers. Data came from immunoSEQ multiplex PCR; TCRdb stores just in-frame clones and leaves some out. V, J and clone size derive from that table, while D and trimming were established from the DNA sequence. The sample has 240,000 or so clones; 86% are singletons. Living in 20 to 30 US areas, the participants were between about 18 and 90 years of age. This entry belongs to a study of blood T cell repertoires in COVID-19. On the study more broadly: The samples span acute and convalescent COVID-19 from the United States, Italy and Spain. From T cells, B-cell-depleted T cells, or PBMCs came the material, which was cDNA or gDNA.

Sequenced input: PBMCs or T cells enriched from blood (not recorded which). This TCR was recovered from a woman aged 45-65 years who had recovered from COVID-19.

The CDR3: CASSLLGGGQYF. CDR3 nucleotides: TGTGCCAGCAGTTTATTGGGCGGGGGGCAGTACTTC. J is TRBJ2-7 and V is TRBV12-3 or TRBV12-4, with TRBD2 matching 7 bases. The CDR3 loop spans 12 amino acids. J gave up 9 bases and V 2 bases, and 4 bases lay outside the gene matches.